The source of this TCR beta chain is a study of T cell responses to AZD1222 COVID-19 vaccine. About this clone itself: Its antigen is currently unknown.

Regarding the study as a whole: Two AZD1222 doses significantly raised spike-specific TCR breadth and depth over controls. Donors skewed white British and female; clonal diversity was possibly underestimated. It was only a handful of AZD1222 recipients who were seropositive at baseline.

Profiled with immunoSEQ multiplex PCR; TCRdb holds only in-frame clones, not every one. This table holds about 120,000 clones, approximately 90% found once. The source is an adult in good health. The sequencing here drew on peripheral blood, taken on day 0 of AZD1222 vaccination.

In DNA, the CDR3 is TGTGCCTGCGTCCCCGATCCCTACAATGAGCAGTTCTTC. Translated: CACVPDPYNEQFF. The chain combines TRBV30 with TRBJ2-1; D not resolved. This CDR3 region has 13 residues. Germline CDR1 is GTSNPN and CDR2 is SVGIG (reference sequence). Trimming left V 6 bases short and J 2 bases short, with 11 bases between.